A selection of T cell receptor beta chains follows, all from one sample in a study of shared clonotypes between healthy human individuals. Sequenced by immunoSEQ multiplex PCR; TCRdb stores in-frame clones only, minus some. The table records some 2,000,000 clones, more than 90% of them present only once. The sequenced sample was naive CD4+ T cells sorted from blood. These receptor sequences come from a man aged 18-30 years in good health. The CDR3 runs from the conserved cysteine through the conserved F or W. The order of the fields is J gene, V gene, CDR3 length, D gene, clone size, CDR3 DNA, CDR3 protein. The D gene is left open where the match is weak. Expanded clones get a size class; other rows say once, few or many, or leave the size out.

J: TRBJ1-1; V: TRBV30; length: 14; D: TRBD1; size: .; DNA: TGTGCCTGGAGTGTCGGGACAGTGAACACTGAAGCTTTCTTT; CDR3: CAWSVGTVNTEAFF
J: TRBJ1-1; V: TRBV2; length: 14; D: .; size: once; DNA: TGTGCCAGCGTGTGGAGGGGACAACCCTCTGAAGCTTTCTTT; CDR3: CASVWRGQPSEAFF
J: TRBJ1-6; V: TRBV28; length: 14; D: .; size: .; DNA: TGTGCCAGCAGTGATGGGACCTATAATTCACCCCTCCACTTT; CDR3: CASSDGTYNSPLHF
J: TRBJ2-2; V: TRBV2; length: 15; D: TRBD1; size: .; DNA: TGTGCCAGCAGTAAGGGACAGATCAACACCGGGGAGCTGTTTTTT; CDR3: CASSKGQINTGELFF
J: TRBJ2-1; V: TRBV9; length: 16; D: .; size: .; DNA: TGTGCCAGCAGCGTAGCCGGGGGAGTATCCCACAATGAGCAGTTCTTC; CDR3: CASSVAGGVSHNEQFF
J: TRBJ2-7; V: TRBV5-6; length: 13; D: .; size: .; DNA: TGTGCCAGCAGTTTGGGGCGTTCCTACGAGCAGTACTTC; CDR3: CASSLGRSYEQYF
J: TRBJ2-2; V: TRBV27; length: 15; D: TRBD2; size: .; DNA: TGTGCCAGCAGTTCTAGCGGGAGAGTCGCCGGGGAGCTGTTTTTT; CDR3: CASSSSGRVAGELFF
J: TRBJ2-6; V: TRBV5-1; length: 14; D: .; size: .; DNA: TGCGCCAGCAGCGATTCGGCTGGGGCCAACGTCCTGACTTTC; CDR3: CASSDSAGANVLTF
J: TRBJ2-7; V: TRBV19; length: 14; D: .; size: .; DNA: TGTGCCAGTAGTATTTCCAGGGACCTCAGCGAGCAGTACTTC; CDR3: CASSISRDLSEQYF
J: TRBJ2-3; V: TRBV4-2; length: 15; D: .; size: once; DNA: TGTGCCAGCAGCCAAGATCCGAGTAGCACAGATACGCAGTATTTT; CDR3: CASSQDPSSTDTQYF
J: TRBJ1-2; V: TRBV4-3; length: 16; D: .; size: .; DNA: TGCGCCAGCAGCCAAGTAGGATCCGCAGGGTTCTATGGCTACACCTTC; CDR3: CASSQVGSAGFYGYTF
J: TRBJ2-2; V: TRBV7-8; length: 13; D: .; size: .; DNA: TGTGCCAGCAGCTTTGCTGTCGCCGGGGAGCTGTTTTTT; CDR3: CASSFAVAGELFF
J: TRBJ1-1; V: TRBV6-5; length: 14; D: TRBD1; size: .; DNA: TGTGCCAGCAGTTGGACAGGGAGGGGTACTGAAGCTTTCTTT; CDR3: CASSWTGRGTEAFF
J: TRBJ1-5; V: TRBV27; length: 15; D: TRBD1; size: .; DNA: TGTGCCAGCAGTTGGGCGGCAGGGGGAGAACAGCCCCAGCATTTT; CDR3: CASSWAAGGEQPQHF
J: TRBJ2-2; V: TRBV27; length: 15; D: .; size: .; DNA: TGTGCCAGCAGTGAGACCGGGACCATCACCGGGGAGCTGTTTTTT; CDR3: CASSETGTITGELFF
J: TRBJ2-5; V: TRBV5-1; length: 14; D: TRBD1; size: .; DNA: TGCGCCAGCACACAAAGGACAGGGGCCGAGACCCAGTACTTC; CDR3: CASTQRTGAETQYF
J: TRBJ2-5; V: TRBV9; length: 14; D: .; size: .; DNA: TGTGCCAGCAGCCTCCCGGATACGGGAGAGACCCAGTACTTC; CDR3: CASSLPDTGETQYF
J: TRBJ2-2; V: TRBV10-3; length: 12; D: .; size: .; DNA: TGTGCCATCAGCCAAGGGTTTAGAGAGCTGTTTTTT; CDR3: CAISQGFRELFF
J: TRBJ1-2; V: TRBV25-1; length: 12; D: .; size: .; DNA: TGTGCCAGCAGTGAATTAGGGTATGGCTACACCTTC; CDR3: CASSELGYGYTF
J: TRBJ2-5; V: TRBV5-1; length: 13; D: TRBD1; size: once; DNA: TGCGCCAGCAGCCCGGACAGGGCAGAGACCCAGTACTTC; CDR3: CASSPDRAETQYF
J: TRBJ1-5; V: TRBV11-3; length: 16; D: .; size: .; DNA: TGTGCCAGCAGCGGAAGGGGTCTCCCTAGCAATCAGCCCCAGCATTTT; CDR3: CASSGRGLPSNQPQHF
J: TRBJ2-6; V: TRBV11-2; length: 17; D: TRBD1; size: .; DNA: TGTGCCAGCAGCTCCAGGACAGGCAGCTCTGGGGCCAACGTCCTGACTTTC; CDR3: CASSSRTGSSGANVLTF
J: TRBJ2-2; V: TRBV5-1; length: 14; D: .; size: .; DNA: TGCGCCAGCAGCTTGGTACAATCCACCGGGGAGCTGTTTTTT; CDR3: CASSLVQSTGELFF
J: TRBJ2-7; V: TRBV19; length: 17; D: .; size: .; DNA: TGTGCCAGTAGTATTACCCCTCTAACACTGGGCTCCTACGAGCAGTACTTC; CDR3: CASSITPLTLGSYEQYF
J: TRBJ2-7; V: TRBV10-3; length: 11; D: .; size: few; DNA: TGTGCCATCAGTGAGTCCTTGGAGCAGTACTTC; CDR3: CAISESLEQYF
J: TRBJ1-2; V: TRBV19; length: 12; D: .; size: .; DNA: TGTGCCAGCTCGGGACGGACTATGGGCTACACCTTC; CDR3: CASSGRTMGYTF
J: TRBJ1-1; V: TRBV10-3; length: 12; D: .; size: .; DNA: TGTGCCATCACTACTGGGGGCACTGAAGCTTTCTTT; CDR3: CAITTGGTEAFF
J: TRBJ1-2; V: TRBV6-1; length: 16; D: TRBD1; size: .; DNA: TGTGCCAGCAGTGAAAATATCAGGGGGCGGGACTATGGCTACACCTTC; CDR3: CASSENIRGRDYGYTF
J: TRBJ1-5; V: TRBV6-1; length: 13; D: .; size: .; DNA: TGTGCCAGCAGTGAAGCGTGGGGTCAGCCCCAGCATTTT; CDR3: CASSEAWGQPQHF
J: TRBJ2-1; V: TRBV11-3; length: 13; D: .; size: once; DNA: TGTGCCAGCAGCTCGACCCTAGTTAGTGAGCAGTTCTTC; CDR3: CASSSTLVSEQFF
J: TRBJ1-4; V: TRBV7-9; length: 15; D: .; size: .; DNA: TGTGCCAGCAGCTTAGCGCGGGACACTAATGAAAAACTGTTTTTT; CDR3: CASSLARDTNEKLFF
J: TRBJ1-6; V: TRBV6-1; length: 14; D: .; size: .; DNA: TGTGCCAGCAGTGAAGCCAAGGGTCGATCACCCCTCCACTTT; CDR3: CASSEAKGRSPLHF
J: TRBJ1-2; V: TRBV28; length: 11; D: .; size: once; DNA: TGTGCCATCTCTTCCCACTATGGCTACACCTTC; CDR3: CAISSHYGYTF